This T cell receptor beta chain was recorded in a study of cytomegalovirus exposure and HLA in healthy donors. Study-level findings and limits: Donors belonging to an Asian-associated ancestry cluster reportedly showed fewer N-insertions in productive TCRs than the 666-donor mean, according to what a later analysis found. Reported performance of the classifier showed diagnosis of cytomegalovirus status with high specificity and sensitivity. In a later analysis, V- and J-gene trimming of beta chains associated with a DCLRE1C missense variant, replicated independently. Per a prior analysis, the majority of TCR beta V segments were productive roughly 90% or roughly 30% of the time.

Concerning this clone: Its antigen is not identified.

The PCR used 60 Vbeta and 13 Jbeta primers. Libraries were prepared by immunoSEQ multiplex PCR; TCRdb keeps only in-frame clonotypes and omits some of them. The repertoire has 160,000 or so clones, about 77% of them found once; the top ten carry 2% to 2.5%. This clonotype was sampled from a man in his 60s in good health and CMV-seronegative. Sequencing used PBMCs.

The CDR3 DNA is TGCGCCAGCAGCCCGTGGCCCCAGACAGATACGCAGTATTTT. Protein product: CASSPWPQTDTQYF. V usage is TRBV5-1 and J usage is TRBJ2-3; D is unresolved. Germline CDR1 and CDR2: SGHRS and YFSETQ. The CDR3 extends over 14 amino acids. Trimming pared 4 bases from V and 3 bases from J, leaving 12 bases between. Looking up the rest from reference TRBV5-1 and TRBJ2-3 gives the full variable domain: KAGVTQTPRYLIKTRGQQVTLSCSPISGHRSVSWYQQTPGQGLQFLFEYFSETQRNKGNFPGRFSGRQFSNSRSEMNVSTLELGDSALYLCASSPWPQTDTQYFGPGTRLTVL.